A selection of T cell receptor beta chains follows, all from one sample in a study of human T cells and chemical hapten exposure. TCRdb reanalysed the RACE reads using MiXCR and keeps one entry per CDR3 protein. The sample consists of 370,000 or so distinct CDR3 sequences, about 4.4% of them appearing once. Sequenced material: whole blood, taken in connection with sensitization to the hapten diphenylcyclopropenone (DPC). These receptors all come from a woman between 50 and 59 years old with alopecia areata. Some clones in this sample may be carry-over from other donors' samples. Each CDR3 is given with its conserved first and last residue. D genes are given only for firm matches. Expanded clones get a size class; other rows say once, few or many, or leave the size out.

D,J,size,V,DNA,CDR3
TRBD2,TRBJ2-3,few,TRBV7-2,TGTGCCAGCAGCCCCACTAGCGCAGGAGCAGATACGCAGTATTTT,CASSPTSAGADTQYF
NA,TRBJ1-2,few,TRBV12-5,TGTGCTAGTGGTGGAGGGGTTACCGGCTATGGCTACACCTTC,CASGGGVTGYGYTF
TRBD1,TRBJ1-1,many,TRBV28,TGTGCCAGCAGGACCACAGGGGAAGAAGCTTTCTTT,CASRTTGEEAFF
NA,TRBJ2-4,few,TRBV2,TGTGCCAGCAGTGTTTGGGGGCCCCCCGGCAAAAACATTCAGTACTTC,CASSVWGPPGKNIQYF
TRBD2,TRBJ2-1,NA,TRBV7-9,TGTGCCAGCAGTTCCTTTAGCGGGAGCGTATATGAGCAGTTCTTC,CASSSFSGSVYEQFF
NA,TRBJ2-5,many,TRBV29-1,TGCAGCGTGATTACCACGACCCAGTACTTC,CSVITTTQYF
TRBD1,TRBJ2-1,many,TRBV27,TGTGCCAGCAGTTTATGGGGGACAGGGGGCGTCAGCGGGAGCTACAATGAGCAGTTCTTC,CASSLWGTGGVSGSYNEQFF
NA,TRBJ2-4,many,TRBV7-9,TGTGCCAGCAGTTTAACCGGACGTTCGGGAAACATTCAGTACTTC,CASSLTGRSGNIQYF
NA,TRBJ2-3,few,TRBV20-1,TGCAGTGCTAGAATGCGGGGTTCCGGCACAGATACGCAGTATTTT,CSARMRGSGTDTQYF
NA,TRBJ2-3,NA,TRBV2,TGTGCCAGCAGTGAGAAGGGGTGGTCAGATACGCAGTATTTT,CASSEKGWSDTQYF
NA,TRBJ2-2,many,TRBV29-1,TGCAGCGCCGCCAACACGAACACCGGGGAGCTGTTTTTT,CSAANTNTGELFF
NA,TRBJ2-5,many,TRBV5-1,TGCGCCAGCAGCCCGGACAGACAAGAGACCCAGTACTTC,CASSPDRQETQYF
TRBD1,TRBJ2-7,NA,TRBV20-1,TGCAGTGCCGCCTGGACAGGACAGGGACACGAGCAGTACTTC,CSAAWTGQGHEQYF
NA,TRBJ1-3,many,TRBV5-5,TGTGCCAGCAGCCGGGACGGGGTCTCTGGAAACACCATATATTTT,CASSRDGVSGNTIYF
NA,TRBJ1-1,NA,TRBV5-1,TGCGCCAGCAGTTTTGCCCGGACCGGGGCCATGAACACTGAAGCTTTCTTT,CASSFARTGAMNTEAFF
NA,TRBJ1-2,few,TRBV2,TGTGCCAGCCCCGAGGGGAAAGGCTATGGCTACACCTTC,CASPEGKGYGYTF
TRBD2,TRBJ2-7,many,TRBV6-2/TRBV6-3,TGTGCCAGCAGCAAACTAGCGGGGGGGCCCGGCGAGCAGTACTTC,CASSKLAGGPGEQYF
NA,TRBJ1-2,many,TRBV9,TGTGCCAGCAGCGTAAGCGTAGACTATGGCTACACCTTC,CASSVSVDYGYTF